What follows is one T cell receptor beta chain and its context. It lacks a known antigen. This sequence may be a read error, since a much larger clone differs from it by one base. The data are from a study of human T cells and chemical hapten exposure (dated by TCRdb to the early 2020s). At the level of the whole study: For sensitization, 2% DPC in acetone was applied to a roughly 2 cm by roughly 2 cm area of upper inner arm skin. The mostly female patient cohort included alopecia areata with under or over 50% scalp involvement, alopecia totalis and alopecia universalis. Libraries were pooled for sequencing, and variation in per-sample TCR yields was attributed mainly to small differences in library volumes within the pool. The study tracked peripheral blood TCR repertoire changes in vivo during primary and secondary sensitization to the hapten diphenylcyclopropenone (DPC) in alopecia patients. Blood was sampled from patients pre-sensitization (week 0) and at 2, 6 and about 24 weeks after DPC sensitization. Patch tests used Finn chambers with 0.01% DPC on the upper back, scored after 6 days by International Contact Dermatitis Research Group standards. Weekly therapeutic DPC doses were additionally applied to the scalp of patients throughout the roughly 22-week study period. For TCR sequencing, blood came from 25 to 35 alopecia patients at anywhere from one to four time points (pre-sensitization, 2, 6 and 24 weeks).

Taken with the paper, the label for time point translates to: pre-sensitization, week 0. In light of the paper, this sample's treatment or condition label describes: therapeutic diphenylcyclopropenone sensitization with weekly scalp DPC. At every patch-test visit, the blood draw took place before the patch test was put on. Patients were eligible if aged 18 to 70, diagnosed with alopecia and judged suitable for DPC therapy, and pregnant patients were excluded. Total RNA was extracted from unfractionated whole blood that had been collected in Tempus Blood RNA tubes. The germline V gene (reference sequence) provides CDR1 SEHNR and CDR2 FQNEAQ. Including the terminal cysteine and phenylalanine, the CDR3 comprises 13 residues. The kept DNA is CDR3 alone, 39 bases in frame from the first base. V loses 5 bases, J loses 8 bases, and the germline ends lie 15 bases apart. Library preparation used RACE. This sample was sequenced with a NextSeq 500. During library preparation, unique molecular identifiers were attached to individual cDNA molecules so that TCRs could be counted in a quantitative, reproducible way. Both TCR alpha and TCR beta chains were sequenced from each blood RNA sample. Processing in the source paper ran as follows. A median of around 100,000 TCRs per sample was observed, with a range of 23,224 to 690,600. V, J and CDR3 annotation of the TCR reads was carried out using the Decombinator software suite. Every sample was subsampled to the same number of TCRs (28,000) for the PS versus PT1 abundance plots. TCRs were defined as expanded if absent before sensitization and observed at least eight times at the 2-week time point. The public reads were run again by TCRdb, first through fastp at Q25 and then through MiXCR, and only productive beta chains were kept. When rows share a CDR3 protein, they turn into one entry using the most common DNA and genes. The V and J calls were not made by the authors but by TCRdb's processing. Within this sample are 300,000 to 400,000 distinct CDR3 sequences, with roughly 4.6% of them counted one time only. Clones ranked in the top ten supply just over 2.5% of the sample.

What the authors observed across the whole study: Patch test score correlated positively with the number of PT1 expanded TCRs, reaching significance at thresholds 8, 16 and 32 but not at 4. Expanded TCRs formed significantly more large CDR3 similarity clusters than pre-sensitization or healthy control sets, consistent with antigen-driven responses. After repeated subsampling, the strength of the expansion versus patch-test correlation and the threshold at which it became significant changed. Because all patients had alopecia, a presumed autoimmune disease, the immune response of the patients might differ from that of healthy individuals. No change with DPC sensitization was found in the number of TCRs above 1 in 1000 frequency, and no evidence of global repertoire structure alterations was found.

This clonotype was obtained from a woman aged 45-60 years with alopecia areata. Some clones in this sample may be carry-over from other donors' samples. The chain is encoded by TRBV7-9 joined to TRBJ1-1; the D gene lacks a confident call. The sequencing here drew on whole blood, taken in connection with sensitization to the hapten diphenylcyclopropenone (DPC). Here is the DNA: TGTGCCAGCAGCCGAGAGAGGAGGGCGGAAGCTTTCTTT. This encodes CASSRERRAEAFF.